This is a list of T cell receptor beta chains from one sample in a study of blood T cells in healthy people across ages. TCRdb reanalysed the 5' RACE reads using MiXCR and keeps one entry per CDR3 protein. The sample lists approximately 830,000 distinct CDR3 sequences; 62% were seen once. Sequences were obtained from blood. Receptors were obtained from a man aged 30 to 45 in good health. The CDR3 runs from the conserved cysteine through the conserved F or W. The D gene is left open where the match is weak. Size is omitted from some rows. Given values are once, few, many or a class for expanded clones.

v_gene: TRBV20-1
j_gene: TRBJ2-1
d_gene: .
abundance: .
CDR3nt: TGCAGTGCTAGATTTATAGATAACAATGAGCAGTTCTTC
CDR3aa: CSARFIDNNEQFF

v_gene: TRBV12-3/TRBV12-4
j_gene: TRBJ1-1
d_gene: .
abundance: .
CDR3nt: TGTGCCAGCAGCCGAGGGCCGGACACATGGAACACTGAAGCTTTCTTT
CDR3aa: CASSRGPDTWNTEAFF

v_gene: TRBV27
j_gene: TRBJ2-4
d_gene: .
abundance: .
CDR3nt: TGTGCCAGCAGACCAAGGGCGTGGGGACTTACCGGGAACATTCAGTACTTC
CDR3aa: CASRPRAWGLTGNIQYF

v_gene: TRBV28
j_gene: TRBJ1-2
d_gene: .
abundance: few
CDR3nt: TGTGCCAGCAGGCCCGAGATCGACTATGGCTACACCTTC
CDR3aa: CASRPEIDYGYTF

v_gene: TRBV7-9
j_gene: TRBJ2-5
d_gene: .
abundance: .
CDR3nt: TGTGCCAGCATTAGGCGGTGGGGGGAGACCCAGTACTTC
CDR3aa: CASIRRWGETQYF

v_gene: TRBV3-1
j_gene: TRBJ1-2
d_gene: .
abundance: .
CDR3nt: TGTGCCAGCAGCCATGCGGGTCTCGATGGCTACACCTTC
CDR3aa: CASSHAGLDGYTF

v_gene: TRBV5-1
j_gene: TRBJ2-1
d_gene: .
abundance: .
CDR3nt: TGCGCCAGCATACCGTCCGGGACACCCAATGAGCAGTTCTTC
CDR3aa: CASIPSGTPNEQFF

v_gene: TRBV30
j_gene: TRBJ2-6
d_gene: .
abundance: .
CDR3nt: TGTGCCTGGAGCAGGGATAATGGGGCCAACGTCCTGACTTTC
CDR3aa: CAWSRDNGANVLTF

v_gene: TRBV19
j_gene: TRBJ2-7
d_gene: .
abundance: .
CDR3nt: TGTGCCAGTAGTATTGGGGACGGAATCTACGAGCAGTACTTC
CDR3aa: CASSIGDGIYEQYF

v_gene: TRBV28
j_gene: TRBJ2-5
d_gene: TRBD1
abundance: .
CDR3nt: TGTGCCAGCAGAACACCGGGACAGGGGATCGAGCGGTACTTC
CDR3aa: CASRTPGQGIERYF

v_gene: TRBV6-5
j_gene: TRBJ2-7
d_gene: .
abundance: .
CDR3nt: TGTGCCAGCAGTACGGACATGTCCTACGAGCAGTACTTC
CDR3aa: CASSTDMSYEQYF

v_gene: TRBV4-2
j_gene: TRBJ2-5
d_gene: .
abundance: .
CDR3nt: TGTGCCAGCAGCCAAGAGAAGGAGACCCAGTACTTC
CDR3aa: CASSQEKETQYF

v_gene: TRBV6-1
j_gene: TRBJ1-5
d_gene: .
abundance: .
CDR3nt: TGTGCCAGCAGTGAAACGGGGGGGGCCAATCAGCCCCAGCATTTT
CDR3aa: CASSETGGANQPQHF

v_gene: TRBV7-9
j_gene: TRBJ1-2
d_gene: .
abundance: few
CDR3nt: TGTGCCAGCAGCCAACGACCGCTTACTAACTATGGCTACACCTTC
CDR3aa: CASSQRPLTNYGYTF

v_gene: TRBV12-3/TRBV12-4
j_gene: TRBJ2-4
d_gene: TRBD1
abundance: few
CDR3nt: TGTGCCAGCAGTTTAAGTCTGGGACAGGAGAGTATTCAGTACTTC
CDR3aa: CASSLSLGQESIQYF

v_gene: TRBV7-8
j_gene: TRBJ2-7
d_gene: TRBD1
abundance: .
CDR3nt: TGTGCCAACAGCTCATCGGCAGGGACAGGGGGCTTAGACGAGCAGTACTTC
CDR3aa: CANSSSAGTGGLDEQYF

v_gene: TRBV6-5
j_gene: TRBJ1-1
d_gene: .
abundance: .
CDR3nt: TGTGCCAGCAGACGGGGCGCGAGTAGAACTGAAGCTTTCTTT
CDR3aa: CASRRGASRTEAFF

v_gene: TRBV7-2
j_gene: TRBJ2-7
d_gene: .
abundance: .
CDR3nt: TGTGCCAGCAGCCCCTCACTAGGTATCTACGAGCAGTACTTC
CDR3aa: CASSPSLGIYEQYF

v_gene: TRBV24-1
j_gene: TRBJ2-3
d_gene: TRBD2
abundance: .
CDR3nt: TGTGCCACCAGTGTATCAGCGGGAGGGACAGATACGCAGTATTTT
CDR3aa: CATSVSAGGTDTQYF

v_gene: TRBV7-8
j_gene: TRBJ1-1
d_gene: .
abundance: .
CDR3nt: TGTGCCAGCAGCCCATGGGTAGTGAACACTGAAGCTTTCTTT
CDR3aa: CASSPWVVNTEAFF

v_gene: TRBV9
j_gene: TRBJ1-2
d_gene: TRBD1
abundance: .
CDR3nt: TGTGCCAGCAGCGCCAGGACAGGAAACTATGGCTACACCTTC
CDR3aa: CASSARTGNYGYTF

v_gene: TRBV10-3
j_gene: TRBJ2-7
d_gene: TRBD1
abundance: .
CDR3nt: TGTGCCATCAGTGAGGCCTTAAACAGGGGCTACGAGCAGTACTTC
CDR3aa: CAISEALNRGYEQYF

v_gene: TRBV9
j_gene: TRBJ2-6
d_gene: .
abundance: .
CDR3nt: TGTGCCAGCAGCGTAGCTGCCACCACCTCTGGGGCCAACGTCCTGACTTTC
CDR3aa: CASSVAATTSGANVLTF

v_gene: TRBV29-1
j_gene: TRBJ2-7
d_gene: .
abundance: .
CDR3nt: TGCAGCGTTGGCAGGGGGGCTGACTACGAGCAGTACTTC
CDR3aa: CSVGRGADYEQYF

v_gene: TRBV12-3/TRBV12-4
j_gene: TRBJ2-7
d_gene: TRBD1
abundance: .
CDR3nt: TGTGCCAGCAGCCCGCAGGGACAGGGGGCGAAACAGTACTTC
CDR3aa: CASSPQGQGAKQYF

v_gene: TRBV6-2/TRBV6-3
j_gene: TRBJ2-1
d_gene: TRBD2
abundance: .
CDR3nt: TGTGCCAGCAGTTACGGTCGGGGGGGAGTTGGCAATGAGCAGTTCTTC
CDR3aa: CASSYGRGGVGNEQFF

v_gene: TRBV29-1
j_gene: TRBJ2-1
d_gene: TRBD1
abundance: few
CDR3nt: TGCAGCGTTGAAGGTCTCGCAGGGACAGGCGATGAGCAGTTCTTC
CDR3aa: CSVEGLAGTGDEQFF

v_gene: TRBV27
j_gene: TRBJ2-5
d_gene: .
abundance: .
CDR3nt: TGTGCCAGCAGTCTTTTAGGGGCAGGGCCTGGGGAGACCCAGTACTTC
CDR3aa: CASSLLGAGPGETQYF

v_gene: TRBV28
j_gene: TRBJ2-5
d_gene: .
abundance: .
CDR3nt: TGTGCCAGCAGTTTGGGCGGGACCAACCAAGAGACCCAGTACTTC
CDR3aa: CASSLGGTNQETQYF

v_gene: TRBV6-2/TRBV6-3
j_gene: TRBJ2-7
d_gene: .
abundance: few
CDR3nt: TGTGCCAGCAGCCCGGACACCTACCTCTACGAGCAGTACTTC
CDR3aa: CASSPDTYLYEQYF

v_gene: TRBV7-8
j_gene: TRBJ2-5
d_gene: TRBD1
abundance: .
CDR3nt: TGTGCCACCGGGACAGGGGGTCGGGAGACCCAGTACTTC
CDR3aa: CATGTGGRETQYF

v_gene: TRBV7-9
j_gene: TRBJ1-2
d_gene: TRBD1
abundance: .
CDR3nt: TGTGCCAGCAGCGCAGAGACAGGGTTTGGCTACACCTTC
CDR3aa: CASSAETGFGYTF

v_gene: TRBV29-1
j_gene: TRBJ2-1
d_gene: .
abundance: once
CDR3nt: TGCAGCGTTGAAGTAAACAGGAACAATGAGCAGTTCTTC
CDR3aa: CSVEVNRNNEQFF

v_gene: TRBV30
j_gene: TRBJ2-4
d_gene: TRBD1
abundance: .
CDR3nt: TGTGCCTGGAGTGCGGACAGGGGAAACATTCAGTACTTC
CDR3aa: CAWSADRGNIQYF

v_gene: TRBV4-2
j_gene: TRBJ2-3
d_gene: .
abundance: .
CDR3nt: TGTGCCTCCAGTGGGGTGACTACCGACACAGATACGCAGTATTTT
CDR3aa: CASSGVTTDTDTQYF